This TCR beta chain was sequenced during a study of T cell responses to AZD1222 COVID-19 vaccine. Notes on this clone: No antigen is known for it.

Study-wide results and limits: The sample set comprised mostly white British donors with more females, and clonal diversity was possibly underestimated.

The repertoire was sequenced with immunoSEQ multiplex PCR; TCRdb's copy has only in-frame clones and lacks some. The data hold around 180,000 clones, with 88% observed a single time. This clonotype originated in an adult in good health. The sample in question was peripheral blood, obtained on day 0 of AZD1222 vaccination.

The DNA of the CDR3 is TGTGCCAGCAGCCCGGGACAGCCGGAGGATGGCTACACCTTC. Its protein is CASSPGQPEDGYTF. The gene calls are TRBV7-3 and TRBJ1-2; 7 bases line up with TRBD1. The CDR3 extends over 14 amino acids. From germline, CDR1 is SGHTA and CDR2 FQGTGA. Unmatched junction bases numbered 9, after V lost 5 bases and J lost 6 bases.